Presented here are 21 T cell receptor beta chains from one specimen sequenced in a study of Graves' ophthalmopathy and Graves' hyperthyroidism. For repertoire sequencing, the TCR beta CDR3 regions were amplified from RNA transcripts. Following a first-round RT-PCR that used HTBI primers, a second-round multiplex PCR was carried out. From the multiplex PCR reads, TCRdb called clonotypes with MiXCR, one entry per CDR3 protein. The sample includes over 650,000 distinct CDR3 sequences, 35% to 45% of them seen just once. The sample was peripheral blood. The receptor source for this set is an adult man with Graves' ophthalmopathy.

The CDR3: CASRRELVTGELFF. The CDR3 nucleotides read TGTGCCAGCAGGCGAGAACTAGTCACCGGGGAGCTGTTTTTT. This sequence joins TRBV12-3 or TRBV12-4 and TRBJ2-2; possibly TRBD2 for D (5 bases). The CDR3 is made up of 14 amino acids. V was shortened by 6 bases and J by 4 bases, with 12 bases between the two germline ends.

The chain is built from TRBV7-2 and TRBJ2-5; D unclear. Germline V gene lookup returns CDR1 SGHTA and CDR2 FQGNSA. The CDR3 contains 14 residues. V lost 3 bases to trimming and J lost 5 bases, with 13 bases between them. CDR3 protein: CASSFGQYNETQYF. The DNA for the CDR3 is TGTGCCAGCAGCTTCGGGCAGTACAATGAGACCCAGTACTTC.

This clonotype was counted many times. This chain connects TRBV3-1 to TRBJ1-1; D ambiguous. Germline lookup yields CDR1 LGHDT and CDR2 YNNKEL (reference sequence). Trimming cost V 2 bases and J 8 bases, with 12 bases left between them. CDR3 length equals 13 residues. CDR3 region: CASSQTELGEAFF. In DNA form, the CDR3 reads TGTGCCAGCAGCCAAACGGAACTGGGAGAAGCTTTCTTT.

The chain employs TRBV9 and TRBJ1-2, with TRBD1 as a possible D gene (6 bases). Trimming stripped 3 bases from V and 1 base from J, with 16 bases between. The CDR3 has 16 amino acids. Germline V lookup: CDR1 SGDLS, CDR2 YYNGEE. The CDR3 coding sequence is TGTGCCAGCAGCGGTAAAACAGGGCAAAATAACTATGGCTACACCTTC. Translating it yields CASSGKTGQNNYGYTF.

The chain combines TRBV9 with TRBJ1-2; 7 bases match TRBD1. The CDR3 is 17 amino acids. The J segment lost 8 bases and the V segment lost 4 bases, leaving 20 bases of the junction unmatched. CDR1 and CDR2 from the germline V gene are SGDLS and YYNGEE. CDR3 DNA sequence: TGTGCCAGCAGCCAAGAGGCCCAGGGGGAACCTCGTGGGGGCTACACCTTC. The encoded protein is CASSQEAQGEPRGGYTF.

DNA for the CDR3: TGTGCCAGCAGCTCGGGACTAGCGGGGTATGGCTACACCTTC. It encodes CASSSGLAGYGYTF. The genes are TRBV7-3 and TRBJ1-2; D is possibly TRBD1 (5 bases). This CDR3 contains 14 residues. V was trimmed by 4 bases and J by 5 bases, leaving 14 bases between them. Germline CDR1 reads SGHTA; CDR2 reads FQGTGA.

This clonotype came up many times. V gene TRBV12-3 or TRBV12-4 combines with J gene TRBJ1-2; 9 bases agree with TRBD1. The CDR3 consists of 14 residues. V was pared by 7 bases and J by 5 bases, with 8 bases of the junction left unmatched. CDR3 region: CASTLGQGRYGYTF. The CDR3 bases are TGTGCCAGCACCCTAGGACAGGGGAGGTATGGCTACACCTTC.

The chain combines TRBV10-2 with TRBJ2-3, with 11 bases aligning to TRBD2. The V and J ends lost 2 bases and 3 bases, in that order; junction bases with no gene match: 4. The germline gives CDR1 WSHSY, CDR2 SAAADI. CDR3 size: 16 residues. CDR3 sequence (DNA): TGCGCCAGCAGTGAGGCTAGCGGGGGGAGGACAGATACGCAGTATTTT. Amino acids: CASSEASGGRTDTQYF.

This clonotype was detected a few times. CDR3 DNA: TGTGCCAGCAGCGTAGGTGGAGGGGCGAGCGGGAACAATGAGCAGTTCTTC. Translated: CASSVGGGASGNNEQFF. The chain employs TRBV9 and TRBJ2-1; 7 bases match TRBD2. The CDR3 consists of 17 residues. Germline assignment: CDR1 SGDLS and CDR2 YYNGEE. Trimming cost V 0 bases and J 5 bases; bases outside gene matches: 11.

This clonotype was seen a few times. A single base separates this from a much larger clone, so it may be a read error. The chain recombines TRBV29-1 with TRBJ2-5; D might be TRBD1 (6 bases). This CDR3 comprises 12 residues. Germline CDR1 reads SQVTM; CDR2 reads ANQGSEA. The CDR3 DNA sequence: TGCAGCGTTAGTACAGGGAAAGAGACCCAGTGCTTC. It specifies CSVSTGKETQCF.

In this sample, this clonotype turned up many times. As DNA, the CDR3 is TGTGCCAGCAGCTTGTGGACAGGGCGCGAGCAGTACTTC. Protein sequence: CASSLWTGREQYF. V gene TRBV5-8 combines with J gene TRBJ2-7; 8 bases fit TRBD1. With 1 base clipped from V and 6 bases from J, the junction kept 3 bases outside the gene matches. CDR1 is SGHTS, CDR2 YDEGEE, per germline. This CDR3 spans 13 amino acids.

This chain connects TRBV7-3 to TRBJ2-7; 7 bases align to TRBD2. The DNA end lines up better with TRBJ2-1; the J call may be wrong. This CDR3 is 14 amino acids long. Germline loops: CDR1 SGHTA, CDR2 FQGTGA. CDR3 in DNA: TGTGCCAGCAGCTTAAGGCTAGCGGCCAATGAGCAGTTCTTC. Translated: CASSLRLAANEQFF.

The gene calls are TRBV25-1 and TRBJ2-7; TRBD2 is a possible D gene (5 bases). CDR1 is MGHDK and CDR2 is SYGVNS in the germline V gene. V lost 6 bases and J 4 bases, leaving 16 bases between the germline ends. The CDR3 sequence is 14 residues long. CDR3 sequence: CASSSDRDPYEQYF. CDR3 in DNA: TGTGCCAGCAGCTCGGACCGGGATCCGTACGAGCAGTACTTC.

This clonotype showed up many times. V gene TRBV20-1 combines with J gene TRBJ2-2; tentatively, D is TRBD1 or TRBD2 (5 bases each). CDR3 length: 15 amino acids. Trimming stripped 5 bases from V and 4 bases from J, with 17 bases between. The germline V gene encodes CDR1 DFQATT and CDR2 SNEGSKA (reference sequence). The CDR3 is CSAQGRDRITGELFF. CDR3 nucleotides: TGCAGTGCTCAGGGACGGGACCGCATCACCGGGGAGCTGTTTTTT.

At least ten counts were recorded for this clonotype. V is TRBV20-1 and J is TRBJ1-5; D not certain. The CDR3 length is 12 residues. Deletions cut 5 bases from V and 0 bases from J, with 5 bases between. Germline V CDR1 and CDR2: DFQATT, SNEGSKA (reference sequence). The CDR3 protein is CSASYSNQPQHF. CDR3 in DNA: TGCAGTGCTTCATATAGCAATCAGCCCCAGCATTTT.

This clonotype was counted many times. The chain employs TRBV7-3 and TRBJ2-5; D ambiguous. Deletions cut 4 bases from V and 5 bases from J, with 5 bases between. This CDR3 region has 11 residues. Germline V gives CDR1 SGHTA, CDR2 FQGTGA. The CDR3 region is CASSSWETQYF. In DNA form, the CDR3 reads TGTGCCAGCAGCTCGTGGGAGACCCAGTACTTC. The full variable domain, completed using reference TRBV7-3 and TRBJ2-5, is GAGVSQTPSNKVTEKGKYVELRCDPISGHTALYWYRQSLGQGPEFLIYFQGTGAADDSGLPNDRFFAVRPEGSVSTLKIQRTERGDSAVYLCASSSWETQYFGPGTRLLVL.

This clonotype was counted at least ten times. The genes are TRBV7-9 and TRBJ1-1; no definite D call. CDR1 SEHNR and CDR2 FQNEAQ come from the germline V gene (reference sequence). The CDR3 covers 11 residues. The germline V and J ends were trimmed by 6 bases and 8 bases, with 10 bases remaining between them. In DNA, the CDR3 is TGTGCCAGCAGACCTGGCATCGAAGCTTTCTTT. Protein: CASRPGIEAFF.

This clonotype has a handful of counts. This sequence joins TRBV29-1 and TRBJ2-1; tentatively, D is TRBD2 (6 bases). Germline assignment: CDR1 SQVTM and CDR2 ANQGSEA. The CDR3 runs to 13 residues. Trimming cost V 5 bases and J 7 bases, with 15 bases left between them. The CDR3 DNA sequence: TGCAGCGTTCGAGCTAGCGCGGTAAATGAGCAGTTCTTC. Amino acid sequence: CSVRASAVNEQFF.

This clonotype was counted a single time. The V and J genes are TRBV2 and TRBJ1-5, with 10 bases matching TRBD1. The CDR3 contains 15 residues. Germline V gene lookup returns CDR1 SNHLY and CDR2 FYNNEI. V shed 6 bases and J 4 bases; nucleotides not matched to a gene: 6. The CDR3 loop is CASRGTGAGNQPQHF. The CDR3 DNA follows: TGTGCCAGCAGAGGGACAGGGGCGGGTAATCAGCCCCAGCATTTT.

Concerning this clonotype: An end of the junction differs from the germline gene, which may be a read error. DNA for the CDR3: TGTGCCTGCCCAAGGGTACGGTCGAACACCGGGGAGCTGTTTTTT. Its protein product is CACPRVRSNTGELFF. The V call is TRBV29-1, the J call TRBJ2-2; D uncertain. CDR1 SQVTM and CDR2 ANQGSEA come from the germline V gene. The CDR3 has 15 amino acids.

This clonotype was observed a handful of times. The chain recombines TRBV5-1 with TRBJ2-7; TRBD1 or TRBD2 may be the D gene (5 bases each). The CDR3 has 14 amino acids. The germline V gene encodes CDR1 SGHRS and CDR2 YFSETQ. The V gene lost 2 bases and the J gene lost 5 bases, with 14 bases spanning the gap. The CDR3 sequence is CASSLLDSVNEQYF. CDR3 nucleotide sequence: TGCGCCAGCAGCTTACTAGACAGTGTCAACGAGCAGTACTTC.